The sequence of this T cell receptor (beta chain) was determined in a study of blood T cell repertoires in COVID-19. In the study's own analysis: The authors estimated nucleated cell counts from reference gene primer amplification. TCRdb's copy holds only in-frame clones and misses some; the assay was immunoSEQ multiplex PCR. V and J calls and clone size are as listed in that table; D and trimming were resolved from the DNA. The table has about 74,000 clones, around 77% seen once. CDR3 length equals 12 residues. From germline, CDR1 is MNHNY and CDR2 SVGAGI (reference sequence). V shed 5 bases, J shed 15 bases, and the junction held 10 bases outside the gene matches.

The chain joins TRBV6-6 to TRBJ2-1, with 7 nucleotides matching TRBD1. The clonotype originates from a man in his sixties or seventies with active or convalescent COVID-19. The sequenced material came from peripheral blood. The CDR3 sequence: CASSTNTGVAFF. The CDR3 DNA follows: TGTGCCAGCAGTACTAACACAGGGGTGGCGTTCTTC.